This T cell receptor beta chain originates from a study of blood T cell repertoires in COVID-19. As for the study in general: Material from acute and convalescent COVID-19 was sourced from the United States, Italy and Spain. T cells, B-cell-depleted T cells, or PBMCs supplied cDNA or gDNA.

Source study methods: Cell counts per sample came from amplifying reference gene primers. Only in-frame clones appear in the TCRdb table, and some are missing; sequencing was by immunoSEQ multiplex PCR. That table is the source of V, J and clone size, and D and trimming were worked out from the DNA. The sample includes about 130,000 clones, 80% to 90% of them seen just once. The germline CDR1 and CDR2 sequences are SGDLS and YYNGEE. The CDR3 has 16 residues. The V end lost 4 bases, the J end lost 2 bases, and 15 bases lay between the germline ends. The V and J genes are TRBV9 and TRBJ2-2, with unresolved D. The source is a man in his sixties with COVID-19, enrolled during active disease. Sequences were obtained from peripheral blood. CDR3 residues: CASSPRVLLNTGELFF. Here the CDR3 DNA reads TGTGCCAGCAGCCCCCGGGTATTACTAAACACCGGGGAGCTGTTTTTT.